This record concerns one T cell receptor (beta chain) sequence. Its antigen is unidentified. This record belongs to a study of blood T cells in healthy people across ages. General observations from the study: Diversity of TCR beta correlated strongly with naive T cell percentage.

The CDR3 runs to 14 residues. Between the trimmed V and J ends, which lost 4 bases and 3 bases, there was a span of 11 bases. Germline CDR1 and CDR2: SGHRS and YFSETQ. A second about 7 to 12 cycle PCR used barcoded and J-beta primers. Each CDR3 protein is one row after TCRdb ran MiXCR on the 5' RACE reads. The sample carries some 930,000 distinct CDR3 sequences, about 27% recorded once. The sample providers were healthy Caucasian people from Russia, aged about 6 to 90. These records were also assigned to another study, of T cells of mothers and their children.

The chain is built from TRBV5-1 and TRBJ2-1; D may be TRBD1 or TRBD2 (6 bases each). This clonotype was obtained from a middle-aged woman in good health. The sample taken for sequencing was blood. This CDR3 reads CASSIGGSYNEQFF. The CDR3 bases are TGCGCCAGCAGCATAGGGGGGAGCTACAATGAGCAGTTCTTC.